These T cell receptor beta chains were read from a single sample in a study of T cells in Graves' hyperthyroidism and ophthalmopathy. From the multiplex PCR reads, TCRdb called clonotypes with MiXCR, one entry per CDR3 protein. The data show under 750,000 distinct CDR3 sequences, under 20% seen once. Sequencing was performed on blood. Receptors originate from a woman between 50 and 59 years old with Graves' hyperthyroidism that later progressed to Graves' ophthalmopathy. Each CDR3 is given without its conserved first and last residue. Each record gives: V gene, CDR3 protein.

TRBV19	ASSMDRNTEAF
TRBV6-2/TRBV6-3	ASRSHRDRGSLQETQY
TRBV11-3	ASSSSSDYEQY
TRBV20-1	SARETTDTQY
TRBV7-9	ASSLEWDIQY
TRBV20-1	SARAPLDYSNQPQH
TRBV20-1	SARVQGKYEQY
TRBV2	ASSDRNQLQH
TRBV6-1	ASIPLGRQPNEKLF
TRBV9	ASSVGQFPGYT
TRBV7-2	ASSSTGTRFNQPQH
TRBV12-3/TRBV12-4	ASRLQGWNTEAF
TRBV7-9	ASSLMSGVTEAF
TRBV5-1	ASSLYGETEAF
TRBV24-1	ATSDSFLNTISTDTQY
TRBV19	ASSIGTAFGYGYT
TRBV20-1	SARVSGTGYEQY
TRBV10-3	AISESSSNYGYT
TRBV12-3/TRBV12-4	ASSLYRPRVNSPLH
TRBV14	ASSQEDRMAGELF
TRBV6-1	ASSDYRDRENEKLF
TRBV27	ASSLLGYYGYT
TRBV20-1	SARDRVRQPQH
TRBV20-1	SASGGPRTDTQY
TRBV6-1	ASSPFRGPSTDTQY
TRBV7-8	ASSSHSSNEQF
TRBV10-3	AISELQGEMNTEAF
TRBV5-1	ASSLVPRMNTEAS
TRBV2	ASFPLILAGFYNEQF
TRBV6-1	ASAPGRGTYGYT
TRBV20-1	SVRGGTGGPNTEAF
TRBV7-6	ASSLDQEAGVSYEQY